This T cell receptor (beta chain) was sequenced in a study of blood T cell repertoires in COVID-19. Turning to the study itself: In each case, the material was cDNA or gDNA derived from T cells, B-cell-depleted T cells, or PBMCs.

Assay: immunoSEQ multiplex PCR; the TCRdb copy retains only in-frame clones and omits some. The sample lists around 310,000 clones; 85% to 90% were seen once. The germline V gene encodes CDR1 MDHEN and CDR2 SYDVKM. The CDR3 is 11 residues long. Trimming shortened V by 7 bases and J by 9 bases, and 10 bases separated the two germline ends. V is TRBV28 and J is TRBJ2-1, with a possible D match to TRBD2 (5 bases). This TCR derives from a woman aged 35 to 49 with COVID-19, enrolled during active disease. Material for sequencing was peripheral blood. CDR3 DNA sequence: TGTGCCAGCACTGTGGAGGCTGAGCAGTTCTTC. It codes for CASTVEAEQFF.